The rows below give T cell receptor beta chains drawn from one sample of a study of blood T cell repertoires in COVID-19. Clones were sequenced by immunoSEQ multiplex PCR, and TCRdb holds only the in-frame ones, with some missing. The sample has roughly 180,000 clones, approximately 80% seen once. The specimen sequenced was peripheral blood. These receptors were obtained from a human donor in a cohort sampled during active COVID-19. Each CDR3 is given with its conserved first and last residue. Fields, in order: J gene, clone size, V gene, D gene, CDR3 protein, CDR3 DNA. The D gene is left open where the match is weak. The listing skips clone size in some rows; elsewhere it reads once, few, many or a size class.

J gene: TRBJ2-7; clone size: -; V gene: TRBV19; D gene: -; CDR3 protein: CASSSGRSPSYEQYF; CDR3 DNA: TGTGCCAGTAGTTCGGGTCGGAGCCCCTCCTACGAGCAGTACTTC
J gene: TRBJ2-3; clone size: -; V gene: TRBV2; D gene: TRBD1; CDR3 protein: CAIRPKQGATDTQYF; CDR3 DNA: TGTGCCATTCGGCCCAAACAGGGGGCCACAGATACGCAGTATTTT
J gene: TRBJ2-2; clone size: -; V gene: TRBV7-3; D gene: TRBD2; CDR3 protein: CASSLLGGDTGELFF; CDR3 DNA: TGTGCCAGCAGCTTACTCGGGGGGGACACCGGGGAGCTGTTTTTT
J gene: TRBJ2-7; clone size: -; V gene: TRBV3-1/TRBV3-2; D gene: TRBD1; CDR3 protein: CASSPLKGLGQGDYEQYF; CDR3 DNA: TGTGCCAGCAGCCCTCTAAAGGGGCTTGGACAGGGGGATTACGAGCAGTACTTC
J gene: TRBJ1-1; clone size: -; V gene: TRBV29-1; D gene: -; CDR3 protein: CSVGGEGGTEAFF; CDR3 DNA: TGCAGCGTTGGGGGTGAGGGTGGAACTGAAGCTTTCTTT
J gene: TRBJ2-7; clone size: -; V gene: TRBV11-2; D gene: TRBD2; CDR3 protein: CASSLLGTRISEQYF; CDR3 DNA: TGTGCCAGCAGCCTTCTCGGGACTAGAATTAGCGAGCAGTACTTC
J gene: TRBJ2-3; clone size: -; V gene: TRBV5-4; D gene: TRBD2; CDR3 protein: CASSWLAGETQYF; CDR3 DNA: TGTGCCAGCAGCTGGCTAGCGGGGGAGACGCAGTATTTT
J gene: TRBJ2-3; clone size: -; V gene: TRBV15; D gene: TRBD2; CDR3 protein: CATSNSGEDTQYF; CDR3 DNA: TGTGCCACCAGCAATAGCGGGGAAGATACGCAGTATTTT
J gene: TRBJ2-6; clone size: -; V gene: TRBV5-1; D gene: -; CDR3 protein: CASSWGQDSGANVLTF; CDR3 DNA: TGCGCCAGCAGCTGGGGGCAGGACTCTGGGGCCAACGTCCTGACTTTC
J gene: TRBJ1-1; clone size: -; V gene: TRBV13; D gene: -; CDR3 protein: CASSFGSLERNTEAFF; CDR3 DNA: TGTGCCAGCAGCTTCGGGTCCCTCGAACGGAACACTGAAGCTTTCTTT
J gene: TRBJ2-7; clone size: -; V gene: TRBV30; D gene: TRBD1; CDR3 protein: CAWRPKGQGGEQYF; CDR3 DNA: TGTGCCTGGAGACCGAAGGGACAGGGAGGAGAGCAGTACTTC
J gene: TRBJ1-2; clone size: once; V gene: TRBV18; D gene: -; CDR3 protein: CASSPGQGPNGYTF; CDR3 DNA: TGTGCCAGCTCACCAGGGCAGGGTCCGAATGGCTACACCTTC
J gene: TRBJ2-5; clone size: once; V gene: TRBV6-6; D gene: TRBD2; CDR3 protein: CASSLVSSGGPETQYF; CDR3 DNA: TGTGCCAGCAGTTTGGTTTCTAGCGGGGGGCCCGAGACCCAGTACTTC
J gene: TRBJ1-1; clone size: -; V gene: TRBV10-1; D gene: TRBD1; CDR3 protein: CASSGGQGTEAFF; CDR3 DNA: TGCGCCAGCAGTGGGGGACAGGGCACTGAAGCTTTCTTT
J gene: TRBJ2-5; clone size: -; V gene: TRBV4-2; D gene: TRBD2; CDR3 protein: CASSQTPSGGAIQETQYF; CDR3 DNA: TGTGCCAGCAGCCAAACCCCTTCGGGGGGGGCCATCCAAGAGACCCAGTACTTC
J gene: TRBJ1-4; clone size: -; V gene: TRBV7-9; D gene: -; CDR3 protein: CASSFYRESNEKLFF; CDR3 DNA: TGTGCCAGCAGCTTCTACAGGGAAAGTAATGAAAAACTGTTTTTT
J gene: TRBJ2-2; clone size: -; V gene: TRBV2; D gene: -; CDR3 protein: CASKGGGGIPGELFF; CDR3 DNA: TGTGCCAGCAAGGGCGGCGGAGGGATCCCCGGGGAGCTGTTTTTT
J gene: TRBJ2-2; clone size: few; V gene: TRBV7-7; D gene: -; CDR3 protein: CASSGARTGELFF; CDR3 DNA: TGTGCCAGCAGTGGGGCTCGGACCGGGGAGCTGTTTTTT
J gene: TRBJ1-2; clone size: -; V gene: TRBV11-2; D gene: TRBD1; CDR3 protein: CASSQHRGVGYGYTF; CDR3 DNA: TGTGCCAGCAGCCAGCACAGGGGAGTAGGCTATGGCTACACCTTC
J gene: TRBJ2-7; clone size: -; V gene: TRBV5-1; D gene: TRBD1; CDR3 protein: CASTLRQGQYEQYF; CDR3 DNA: TGCGCCAGCACCTTGCGACAGGGCCAGTACGAGCAGTACTTC